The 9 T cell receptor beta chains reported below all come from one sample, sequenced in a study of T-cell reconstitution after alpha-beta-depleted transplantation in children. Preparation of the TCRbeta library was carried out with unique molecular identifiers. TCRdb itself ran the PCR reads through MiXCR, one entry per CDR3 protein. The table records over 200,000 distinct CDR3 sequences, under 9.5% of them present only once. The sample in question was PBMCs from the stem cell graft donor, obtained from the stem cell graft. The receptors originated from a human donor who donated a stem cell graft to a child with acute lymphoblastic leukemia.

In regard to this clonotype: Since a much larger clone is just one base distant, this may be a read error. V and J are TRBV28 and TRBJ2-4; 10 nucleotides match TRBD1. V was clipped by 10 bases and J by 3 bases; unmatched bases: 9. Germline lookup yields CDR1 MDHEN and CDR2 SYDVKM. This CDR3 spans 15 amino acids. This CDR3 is CATTRGQGSKNIQYF. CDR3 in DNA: TGTGCCACCACTCGGGGACAGGGGAGCAAAAACATTCAGTACTTC.

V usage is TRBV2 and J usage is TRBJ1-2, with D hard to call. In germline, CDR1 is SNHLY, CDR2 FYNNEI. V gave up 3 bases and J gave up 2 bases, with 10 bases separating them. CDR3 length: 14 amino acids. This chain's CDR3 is CASSEFGRNYGYTF. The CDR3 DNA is TGTGCCAGCAGTGAGTTCGGCAGGAACTATGGCTACACCTTC.

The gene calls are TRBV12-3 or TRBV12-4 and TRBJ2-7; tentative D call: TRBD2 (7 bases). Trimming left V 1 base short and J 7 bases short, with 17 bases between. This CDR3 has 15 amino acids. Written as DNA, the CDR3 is TGTGCCAGCAGTTTAGGGGGGGGGGCTGCGCGGGAGCAGTACTTC. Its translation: CASSLGGGAAREQYF.

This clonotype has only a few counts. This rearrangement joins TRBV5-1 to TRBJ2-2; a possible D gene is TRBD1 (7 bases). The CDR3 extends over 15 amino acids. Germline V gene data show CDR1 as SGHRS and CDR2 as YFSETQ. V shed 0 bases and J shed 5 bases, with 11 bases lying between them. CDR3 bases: TGCGCCAGCAGCTTGGTCCCAGGGGGGACCGGGGAGCTGTTTTTT. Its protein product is CASSLVPGGTGELFF.

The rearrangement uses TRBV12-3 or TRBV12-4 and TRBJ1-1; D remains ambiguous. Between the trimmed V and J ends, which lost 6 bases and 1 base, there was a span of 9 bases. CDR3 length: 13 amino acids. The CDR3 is CASSPNENTEAFF. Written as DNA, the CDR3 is TGTGCCAGCAGCCCCAACGAGAACACTGAAGCTTTCTTT.

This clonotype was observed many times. CDR3 sequence reads: CASSLTVANTGELFF. In DNA, the CDR3 is TGCGCCAGCAGCTTGACCGTAGCGAACACCGGGGAGCTGTTTTTT. The J gene is TRBJ2-2, the V gene TRBV5-1; D is unresolved. Germline values: CDR1 SGHRS, CDR2 YFSETQ. With 1 base removed from V and 0 bases from J, the gap between germline ends came to 7 bases. CDR3 length: 15 amino acids.

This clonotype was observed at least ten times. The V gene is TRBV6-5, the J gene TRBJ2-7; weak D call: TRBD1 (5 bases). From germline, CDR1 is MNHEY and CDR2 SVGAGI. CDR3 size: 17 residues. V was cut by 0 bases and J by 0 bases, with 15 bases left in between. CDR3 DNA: TGTGCCAGCAGTTACTCGGTGGGGCCAAAGATCTCCTACGAGCAGTACTTC. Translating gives CASSYSVGPKISYEQYF.

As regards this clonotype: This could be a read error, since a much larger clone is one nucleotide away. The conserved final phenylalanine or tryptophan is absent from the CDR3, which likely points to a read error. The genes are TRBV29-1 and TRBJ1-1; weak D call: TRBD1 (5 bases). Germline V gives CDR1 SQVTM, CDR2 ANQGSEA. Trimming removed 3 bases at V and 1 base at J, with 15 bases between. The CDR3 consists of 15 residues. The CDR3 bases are TGCAGCGTTGACGCAGGGAAACCCGCGAACACTGAAGCTTTCTGT. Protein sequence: CSVDAGKPANTEAFC.

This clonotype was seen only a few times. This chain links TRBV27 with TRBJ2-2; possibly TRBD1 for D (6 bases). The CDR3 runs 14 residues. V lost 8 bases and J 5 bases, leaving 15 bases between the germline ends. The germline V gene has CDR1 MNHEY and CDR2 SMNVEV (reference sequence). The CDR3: CASGPRGLTGELFF. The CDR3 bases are TGTGCCAGCGGACCCAGGGGATTGACCGGGGAGCTGTTTTTT.